The clone carrying this T cell receptor (beta chain) has ten or more counts. Time point indicated: newly diagnosed GD, antithyroid drugs for less than 3 months. RNA from PBMCs was the source of the TCR library. This sample stems from a study of regulatory T cells in long-lasting Graves disease. Assembly of TCR beta libraries relied on iRepertoire HTBI primers together with Arm-PCR of CDR3 regions. MiXCR, run by TCRdb on the multiplex PCR reads, gives a single entry per CDR3 protein. Among roughly 520,000 distinct CDR3 sequences listed, more than 10% were seen once. This same sample was also taken into another study, of T cells in Graves' hyperthyroidism and ophthalmopathy. That paper adds: Stable Graves' hyperthyroidism denoted no ophthalmopathy progression over 18 months.

This clonotype was sampled from a woman aged 25 to 39 with Graves disease. Sequencing used peripheral blood mononuclear cells (PBMCs), obtained at new diagnosis, from a patient treated with antithyroid drugs.

CDR3 DNA: TGTGCCAGCAGCCGGACCTACAATGAGCAGTTCTTC. Translation gives CASSRTYNEQFF. The J gene is TRBJ2-1, the V gene TRBV12-3 or TRBV12-4; D uncertain. The CDR3 is made up of 12 amino acids. V was pared by 6 bases and J by 2 bases, with 5 bases between.